Each of the 23 T cell receptor beta chains below was sequenced from the same sample in a study of blood T cell repertoires in COVID-19. Method: immunoSEQ multiplex PCR; TCRdb's copy keeps in-frame clones and lacks some. The repertoire includes 80,000 or so clones, 70% to 80% of them detected once, and 4.5% to 6% sits in the top ten. The specimen was peripheral blood. The receptors shown here come from a man between 45 and 60 years old with active or convalescent COVID-19.

The CDR3 spells CASSEDRDGYEQYF. CDR3 in DNA: TGTGCCAGCAGTGAGGACAGGGACGGCTACGAGCAGTACTTC. V usage is TRBV6-2 or TRBV6-3 and J usage is TRBJ2-7; TRBD1 aligns across 8 bases. From germline, CDR1 is MNHEY and CDR2 SVGEGT. The V segment lost 5 bases and the J segment 3 bases; nucleotides outside the gene matches: 6. This CDR3 comprises 14 residues.

The chain employs TRBV7-3 and TRBJ2-3; tentatively, D is TRBD2 (6 bases). Germline V gene lookup returns CDR1 SGHTA and CDR2 FQGTGA. Trimming pared 4 bases from V and 0 bases from J, leaving 11 bases between. CDR3 length equals 15 residues. The CDR3 nucleotides read TGTGCCAGCAGCTCATCCGGGACTAGCACAGATACGCAGTATTTT. This translates into CASSSSGTSTDTQYF.

V is TRBV9 and J is TRBJ1-1; no clear D. The CDR3 length is 12 residues. V lost 0 bases and J lost 7, with 7 bases in between. CDR1 and CDR2 from the germline V gene are SGDLS and YYNGEE. The CDR3 loop reads CASSVVAGEAFF. CDR3 bases: TGTGCCAGCAGCGTAGTGGCGGGTGAAGCTTTCTTT.

The J gene is TRBJ1-1, the V gene TRBV7-2, with TRBD1 matching 10 bases. The CDR3 length is 14 residues. The V gene's germline CDR1 is SGHTA and CDR2 FQGNSA. J was trimmed by 5 bases and V by 5 bases; bases with no gene match: 5. The CDR3 DNA reads as TGTGCCAGCAGCCCCCGGACAGGGGGGACTGAAGCTTTCTTT. It is translated as CASSPRTGGTEAFF.

The chain employs TRBV29-1 and TRBJ2-7, with a possible D match to TRBD1 (5 bases). The CDR3 contains 12 residues. From germline, CDR1 is SQVTM and CDR2 ANQGSEA. Trimming cost V 4 bases and J 0 bases, with 7 bases left between them. CDR3 protein: CSVGTPSYEQYF. The CDR3 nucleotides are TGCAGCGTTGGGACACCCTCCTACGAGCAGTACTTC.

The sample holds a few counts of this clone. The rearrangement links TRBV7-9 to TRBJ2-5, with 7 bases aligning to TRBD2. Germline CDR1 reads SEHNR; CDR2 reads FQNEAQ (reference sequence). This CDR3 is built from 14 residues. The junction had 6 bases not matched to a gene; V was cut back by 4 bases and J by 4 bases. DNA of the CDR3: TGTGCCAGCAGCTCTGGGAGGGGCACAGAGACCCAGTACTTC. This codes for CASSSGRGTETQYF.

This clone came up a few times. The chain joins TRBV5-6 to TRBJ1-6, with 7 bases fitting TRBD1. V shed 4 bases and J 7 bases; nucleotides not matched to a gene: 11. CDR1 and CDR2 from the germline V gene are SGHDT and YYEEEE. There are 16 residues in the CDR3. The CDR3 nucleotides are TGTGCCAGCAGCCCGCCGGGAGGGGGCGGGAATTCACCCCTCCACTTT. It translates to CASSPPGGGGNSPLHF. The whole variable domain, remainder taken from reference TRBV5-6 and TRBJ1-6, is DAGVTQSPTHLIKTRGQQVTLRCSPKSGHDTVSWYQQALGQGPQFIFQYYEEEERQRGNFPDRFSGHQFPNYSSELNVNALLLGDSALYLCASSPPGGGGNSPLHFGNGTRLTVT.

This clone was observed a single time. The rearrangement uses TRBV7-9 and TRBJ2-7; the D gene is possibly TRBD2 (6 bases). This CDR3 region has 14 residues. From germline, CDR1 is SEHNR and CDR2 FQNEAQ (reference sequence). Trimming took off 3 bases at V and 2 bases at J, with 11 bases between the two ends. The CDR3 nucleotides are TGTGCCAGCAGCTTGGGGGGTTCTACCTACGAGCAGTACTTC. Translated, it gives CASSLGGSTYEQYF.

The sample holds a few counts of this clone. The chain carries TRBV7-2 and TRBJ1-4; maybe TRBD1 (6 bases). The V gene's germline CDR1 is SGHTA and CDR2 FQGNSA. The CDR3 length is 16 residues. Trimming removed 1 base from V and 5 bases from J, with 14 bases in between. CDR3 bases: TGTGCCAGCAGCTTAGGGGTCGACAGGACCAATGAAAAACTGTTTTTT. Translating gives CASSLGVDRTNEKLFF. The full variable domain, in which reference TRBV7-2 and TRBJ1-4 provide the parts outside the CDR3, is GAGVSQSPSNKVTEKGKDVELRCDPISGHTALYWYRQSLGQGLEFLIYFQGNSAPDKSGLPSDRFSAERTGGSVSTLTIQRTQQEDSAVYLCASSLGVDRTNEKLFFGSGTQLSVL.

This clone was observed at least ten times. This chain joins TRBV6-5 and TRBJ2-7; a weak D match, TRBD1 (6 bases). Germline loops: CDR1 MNHEY, CDR2 SVGAGI. V lost 6 bases to trimming and J lost 5 bases, with 14 bases between them. This CDR3 is 13 amino acids long. The CDR3 DNA sequence: TGTGCCAGCAGGCTAACAGGGAACCACGAGCAGTACTTC. Translation gives CASRLTGNHEQYF.

J is TRBJ2-3 and V is TRBV2, with TRBD1 identical over 9 bases. Germline CDR1 SNHLY, CDR2 FYNNEI. V lost 6 bases and J lost 8; bases outside the gene matches: 9. The CDR3 runs to 14 residues. The CDR3 coding sequence is TGTGCCAGCAGCCGGGACAGGGACTTCGGTACGCAGTATTTT. Translation: CASSRDRDFGTQYF.

The CDR3 sequence is CASSRQGGTNTGELFF. CDR3 DNA sequence: TGTGCCAGTAGCCGGCAAGGAGGTACGAACACCGGGGAGCTGTTTTTT. The V and J genes are TRBV19 and TRBJ2-2; maybe TRBD2 (5 bases). The V end was cut by 6 bases, the J end by 0 bases, with 14 bases between. This CDR3 region has 16 residues. Per germline, CDR1 LNHDA and CDR2 SQIVND (reference sequence).

The chain couples TRBV30 to TRBJ1-1; no definite D call. V lost 2 bases, J lost 0 bases, and 13 bases lay in between. The CDR3 has 15 residues. Germline V gives CDR1 GTSNPN, CDR2 SVGIG (reference sequence). CDR3 in DNA: TGTGCCTGGAGTTTCGAGACAAAGCTGAACACTGAAGCTTTCTTT. This translates into CAWSFETKLNTEAFF.

The chain links TRBV6-5 to TRBJ1-5, with D uncertain. CDR1 is MNHEY and CDR2 is SVGAGI in the germline V gene. CDR3 length equals 13 residues. V lost 5 bases to trimming and J lost 5 bases, with 10 bases between them. CDR3 DNA: TGTGCCAGCAGTATAGACTCGGATCAGCCCCAGCATTTT. Residues: CASSIDSDQPQHF.

The chain joins TRBV9 to TRBJ2-7; 8 positions agree with TRBD1. The CDR3 is 14 residues long. Germline V gene data show CDR1 as SGDLS and CDR2 as YYNGEE. J gave up 7 bases and V 2 bases, and 8 bases lay outside the gene matches. CDR3 nucleotides: TGTGCCAGCAGCGTTGGACAGGGATCTCAGGAGCAGTACTTC. As protein: CASSVGQGSQEQYF.

The V and J genes are TRBV7-9 and TRBJ2-1, with 9 bases lining up with TRBD2. This CDR3 has 15 amino acids. The germline V gene encodes CDR1 SEHNR and CDR2 FQNEAQ (reference sequence). V dropped 6 bases and J dropped 6; count of bases not matched to a gene: 9. CDR3 residues: CASRLIGAGGNEQFF. The CDR3 nucleotides are TGTGCCAGCAGGTTAATAGGAGCGGGGGGCAATGAGCAGTTCTTC.

The chain employs TRBV4-3 and TRBJ2-7, with D maybe TRBD2 (6 bases). The germline CDR1 and CDR2 sequences are LGHNA and YSLEER. V lost 4 bases and J 0 bases, leaving 16 bases between the germline ends. The CDR3 is 16 amino acids. CDR3 sequence: CASSPGVPEGSYEQYF. CDR3 in DNA: TGCGCCAGCAGCCCCGGGGTACCGGAGGGCTCCTACGAGCAGTACTTC.

This clone was found a few times. This rearrangement joins TRBV30 to TRBJ1-2; tentatively, D is TRBD1 (6 bases). Germline lookup yields CDR1 GTSNPN and CDR2 SVGIG (reference sequence). Trimming removed 5 bases at V and 6 bases at J, with 16 bases between. The CDR3 runs 13 residues. The DNA of the CDR3 is TGTGCCTGGCGAGCGGTGGGGGCGAATGGCTACACCTTC. This gives the protein CAWRAVGANGYTF. Full variable domain (outside the CDR3, taken from reference TRBV30 and TRBJ1-2): SQTIHQWPATLVQPVGSPLSLECTVEGTSNPNLYWYRQAAGRGLQLLFYSVGIGQISSEVPQNLSASRPQDRQFILSSKKLLLSDSGFYLCAWRAVGANGYTFGSGTRLTVV.

The chain has TRBV3-1 (or the pseudogene TRBV3-2) and TRBJ1-2, with D perhaps TRBD1 (6 bases). Germline V gene lookup returns CDR1 LGHDT and CDR2 YNNKEL (reference sequence). Trimming removed 7 bases from V and 5 bases from J, with 20 bases in between. This CDR3 region has 15 residues. The CDR3 DNA reads as TGTGCCAGCAATTGGGACACTCGCGCTCAATATGGCTACACCTTC. As protein: CASNWDTRAQYGYTF.

This clone was detected only once. The CDR3 here is CASSQMAGLNTEAFF. Here the CDR3 DNA reads TGTGCCAGCAGCCAGATGGCGGGTTTGAACACTGAAGCTTTCTTT. The genes are TRBV3-1 (or the pseudogene TRBV3-2) and TRBJ1-1; D unresolved. This CDR3 comprises 15 residues. Germline V gene sequence: CDR1 LGHDT, CDR2 YNNKEL (reference sequence). V was pared by 3 bases and J by 0 bases, with 11 bases between.

This clone was counted between two and nine times. The chain combines TRBV9 with TRBJ2-1, with 7 bases identical to TRBD1. Germline CDR1 SGDLS, CDR2 YYNGEE. The CDR3 runs to 14 residues. The junction had 2 bases not matched to a gene; V was cut back by 0 bases and J by 5 bases. The CDR3 protein is CASSVETGDNEQFF. As DNA, the CDR3 is TGTGCCAGCAGCGTAGAAACAGGGGACAATGAGCAGTTCTTC.

The rearrangement links TRBV24-1 to TRBJ1-1; D is possibly TRBD1 (6 bases). This CDR3 is built from 13 residues. Germline CDR1 and CDR2: KGHDR and SFDVKD. The V end was cut by 4 bases, the J end by 3 bases, with 8 bases between. The CDR3 DNA reads TGTGCCACCAGTGAATCAGGGGACACTGAAGCTTTCTTT. It codes for CATSESGDTEAFF.

This chain connects TRBV19 to TRBJ2-1; 11 nucleotides line up with TRBD2. The CDR3 has 14 amino acids. V lost 6 bases, J lost 4 bases, and 2 bases stayed unmatched. Per germline, CDR1 LNHDA and CDR2 SQIVND (reference sequence). CDR3 in DNA: TGTGCCAGTAGACTAGCGGGGGATTACAATGAGCAGTTCTTC. Its protein is CASRLAGDYNEQFF.